This TCR beta chain was obtained from a study of T-cell memory formation after mild COVID-19. This CDR3 has 14 residues. The V and J ends lost 4 bases and 6 bases, in that order; junction bases with no gene match: 7. Germline V gene lookup returns CDR1 SGHRS and CDR2 YFSETQ. This clonotype was counted only a few times. Sample barcodes and UMIs were carried by the TCR alpha and TCR beta cDNA libraries that 5'RACE generated with constant-segment primers. TCRdb fed the 5' RACE reads into MiXCR, producing one record per CDR3 protein. The sample carries about 290,000 distinct CDR3 sequences, 15% recorded once.

This receptor was taken from a man aged 18-30 years who had mild COVID-19 (a few samples of this study predate the infection). Cell type and time point are not known. Sequencing input: PBMCs or a T cell subset sorted from them (not recorded which). The rearrangement uses TRBV5-1 and TRBJ2-3; TRBD2 matches 8 bases. The CDR3 nucleotides read TGCGCCAGCAGCCCGCGGTCGGGGGGGGATACGCAGTATTTT. It codes for CASSPRSGGDTQYF.